This passage covers 23 T cell receptor beta chains from one sample sequenced in a study of technical replicates of blood from a handful of donors. Method: immunoSEQ multiplex PCR; TCRdb's copy keeps in-frame clones and lacks some. In the table there are about 70,000 clones, around 97% of which are singletons. The sequenced material came from T cells isolated from PBMCs. The receptors come from a human donor in good health.

This clone came up once. This chain connects TRBV5-1 to TRBJ2-2; 11 nucleotides match TRBD1. Germline V gives CDR1 SGHRS, CDR2 YFSETQ. CDR3 length equals 16 residues. After removal of 6 bases from V and 5 bases from J, the junction contained 9 bases not matched to a gene. The CDR3 region is CASTQPGTGGTGELFF. The DNA of the CDR3 is TGCGCCAGCACCCAACCCGGGACAGGGGGGACCGGGGAGCTGTTTTTT.

This chain joins TRBV5-4 and TRBJ2-1; TRBD2 matches 8 bases. With V trimmed by 0 bases and J by 4 bases, 3 bases remained unmatched. This CDR3 has 15 amino acids. The germline V gene encodes CDR1 SGHNT and CDR2 YYREEE (reference sequence). CDR3 region: CASSLERGGYNEQFF. Here the CDR3 DNA reads TGTGCCAGCAGCTTGGAACGGGGGGGATACAATGAGCAGTTCTTC.

This clone appeared once. The rearrangement uses TRBV30 and TRBJ1-6, with a possible D match to TRBD1 (5 bases). This CDR3 comprises 14 residues. V was cut by 2 bases and J by 4 bases, with 9 bases left in between. Germline V gives CDR1 GTSNPN, CDR2 SVGIG (reference sequence). This chain's CDR3 is CAWSNQGYNSPLHF. The CDR3 bases are TGTGCCTGGAGTAACCAGGGTTATAATTCACCCCTCCACTTT.

The chain uses TRBV15 and TRBJ2-2; no clear D. V dropped 9 bases and J dropped 6 bases, with 8 bases sitting between them. From germline, CDR1 is LNHNV and CDR2 YYDKDF (reference sequence). CDR3 length equals 11 residues. Here the CDR3 DNA reads TGTGCCACGGAGACGGCCGGGGAGCTGTTTTTT. This sequence encodes CATETAGELFF.

The rearrangement joins TRBV2 to TRBJ2-7; 9 bases are a match to TRBD1. V was pared by 6 bases and J by 1 base, with 4 bases of the junction left unmatched. CDR3 length: 14 amino acids. CDR1 and CDR2 from the germline V gene are SNHLY and FYNNEI. The CDR3 bases are TGTGCCAGCAGAGGGACAGGGAATTCCTACGAGCAGTACTTC. It specifies CASRGTGNSYEQYF.

The gene calls are TRBV5-1 and TRBJ2-7; 9 bases fit TRBD1. V shed 2 bases and J 2 bases; nucleotides not matched to a gene: 8. The germline V gene has CDR1 SGHRS and CDR2 YFSETQ. This CDR3 comprises 16 residues. CDR3 sequence (DNA): TGCGCCAGCAGCTTTACCGGGACAGGGCCCACCTACGAGCAGTACTTC. Amino acids: CASSFTGTGPTYEQYF.

The V and J genes are TRBV10-3 and TRBJ1-1, with D perhaps TRBD1 (6 bases). This CDR3 has 16 amino acids. Germline V CDR1 and CDR2: ENHRY, SYGVKD. V lost 0 bases and J 1 base, leaving 12 bases between the germline ends. The CDR3 nucleotides are TGTGCCATCAGTGAGTCGACTGGGGGCTGGAACACTGAAGCTTTCTTT. As protein: CAISESTGGWNTEAFF.

The chain links TRBV5-8 to TRBJ2-2; perhaps TRBD1 as D (6 bases). With 4 bases removed from V and 9 bases from J, the gap between germline ends came to 16 bases. There are 14 residues in the CDR3. Per germline, CDR1 SGHTS and CDR2 YDEGEE. The CDR3 sequence is CASSRGTPDWELFF. CDR3 in DNA: TGTGCCAGCAGCCGAGGGACACCTGATTGGGAGCTGTTTTTT.

The genes are TRBV11-2 and TRBJ1-3; D ambiguous. Germline CDR1 SGHAT, CDR2 FQNNGV. The CDR3 is 15 amino acids. V was shortened by 5 bases and J by 2 bases, with 13 bases between the two germline ends. The CDR3 sequence is CASSPVGVPGNTIYF. For the CDR3, the DNA is TGTGCCAGCAGCCCAGTTGGAGTCCCTGGAAACACCATATATTTT.

V usage is TRBV2 and J usage is TRBJ1-1, with D possibly being TRBD1 (6 bases). The V end was cut by 7 bases, the J end by 8 bases, with 11 bases between. The germline gives CDR1 SNHLY, CDR2 FYNNEI. CDR3 length: 11 amino acids. This CDR3 reads CASTTGVEAFF. In DNA form, the CDR3 reads TGTGCCAGCACGACAGGCGTCGAAGCTTTCTTT.

V and J are TRBV6-1 and TRBJ2-3, with TRBD2 as a possible D gene (5 bases). This CDR3 region has 16 residues. Germline CDR1 reads MNHNS; CDR2 reads SASEGT. Deletions cut 0 bases from V and 2 bases from J, with 12 bases between. CDR3 amino acids: CASSEALTTYTDTQYF. The CDR3 DNA reads TGTGCCAGCAGTGAAGCTCTGACTACTTACACAGATACGCAGTATTTT.

The gene calls are TRBV19 and TRBJ1-1, with 7 bases aligning to TRBD1. Germline V lookup: CDR1 LNHDA, CDR2 SQIVND (reference sequence). The CDR3 is made up of 15 amino acids. J was trimmed by 5 bases and V by 5 bases; bases with no gene match: 11. The chain's CDR3 is CASSHTGELWTEAFF. CDR3 DNA sequence: TGTGCCAGTAGTCACACAGGGGAACTATGGACTGAAGCTTTCTTT.

This rearrangement joins TRBV18 to TRBJ2-3; 9 nucleotides line up with TRBD2. The CDR3 runs to 17 residues. The germline gives CDR1 KGHSH, CDR2 LQKENI. Trimming took 1 base from V and 1 from J; bases not matched to a gene: 6. CDR3 nucleotides: TGTGCCAGCTCACCACAGGGATTAGCGGGGGGCACAGATACGCAGTATTTT. Protein: CASSPQGLAGGTDTQYF.

J is TRBJ1-2 and V is TRBV7-9; TRBD1 matches 7 bases. Per the germline V gene, CDR1 is SEHNR and CDR2 is FQNEAQ (reference sequence). V shed 4 bases and J 5 bases; nucleotides not matched to a gene: 19. This CDR3 comprises 18 residues. CDR3 protein: CASSSQRDRQGPGYGYTF. CDR3 sequence (DNA): TGTGCCAGCAGCTCCCAGAGAGATAGACAGGGCCCGGGGTATGGCTACACCTTC.

This sequence joins TRBV5-6 and TRBJ2-7; possibly TRBD2 for D (6 bases). Trimming shortened V by 4 bases and J by 7 bases, and 21 bases separated the two germline ends. The CDR3 length is 15 residues. Germline CDR1 SGHDT, CDR2 YYEEEE. In DNA, the CDR3 is TGTGCCAGCAGCAACCCGACGGCCCCCGGGGGAGAGCAGTACTTC. Encoded protein: CASSNPTAPGGEQYF.

The rearrangement joins TRBV29-1 to TRBJ1-1; 7 bases are shared with TRBD1. Germline trimming cut 7 bases from V and 1 base from J; bases unmatched to any gene: 9. CDR1 is SQVTM, CDR2 ANQGSEA, per germline. The CDR3 is 14 amino acids. CDR3 in amino acids: CSAQTGRGNTEAFF. CDR3 coding DNA: TGCAGCGCACAGACAGGGAGAGGGAACACTGAAGCTTTCTTT.

As for this clone: The sample contains more than one DNA sequence encoding this CDR3. The V call is TRBV27, the J call TRBJ1-1; no definite D call. Germline V gene sequence: CDR1 MNHEY, CDR2 SMNVEV (reference sequence). Between the trimmed V and J ends, which lost 5 bases and 5 bases, there was a span of 6 bases. The CDR3 is made up of 11 amino acids. In DNA form, the CDR3 reads TGTGCCAGCAGTGCGGGGACTGAAGCTTTCTTT. Amino acid sequence: CASSAGTEAFF.

The V call is TRBV6-4, the J call TRBJ2-1; 10 bases line up with TRBD2. This CDR3 is 14 amino acids long. Germline loops: CDR1 MRHNA, CDR2 SNTAGT. V lost 5 bases and J lost 6; bases outside the gene matches: 4. This chain's CDR3 is CASSLAGASNEQFF. DNA of the CDR3: TGTGCCAGCAGTCTAGCGGGAGCCTCCAATGAGCAGTTCTTC.

The chain carries TRBV19 and TRBJ2-7, with 10 bases that match TRBD1. The germline V gene has CDR1 LNHDA and CDR2 SQIVND (reference sequence). With 8 bases clipped from V and 2 bases from J, the junction kept 9 bases outside the gene matches. The CDR3 is made up of 15 amino acids. The CDR3, as DNA: TGTGCCAGTTCCCGATCCGGGACAGGGGCCTACGAGCAGTACTTC. Encoded protein: CASSRSGTGAYEQYF.

This sequence joins TRBV4-1 and TRBJ1-2; D possibly corresponds to TRBD1 (6 bases). CDR1 MGHRA and CDR2 YSYEKL come from the germline V gene. The CDR3 has 19 amino acids. Trimming removed 3 bases at V and 3 bases at J, with 26 bases between. This chain's CDR3 is CASSHKKGGDERTDYGYTF. As DNA, the CDR3 is TGCGCCAGCAGCCATAAGAAAGGGGGGGACGAGAGGACCGACTATGGCTACACCTTC.

This clone appeared once. The V and J genes are TRBV6-1 and TRBJ2-3; D possibly corresponds to TRBD1 (6 bases). The germline CDR1 and CDR2 sequences are MNHNS and SASEGT. The germline V and J ends were trimmed by 6 bases and 1 base, with 14 bases remaining between them. This CDR3 has 15 amino acids. The CDR3 here is CASSLRGKGTDTQYF. The CDR3 DNA sequence: TGTGCCAGCAGCCTTAGGGGGAAAGGCACAGATACGCAGTATTTT.

The V gene is TRBV7-9, the J gene TRBJ1-2, with 7 bases identical to TRBD1. In germline, CDR1 is SEHNR, CDR2 FQNEAQ (reference sequence). The CDR3 covers 13 residues. With 5 bases clipped from V and 7 bases from J, the junction kept 7 bases outside the gene matches. The CDR3 is CASSNDREPGYTF. CDR3 nucleotides: TGTGCCAGCAGCAACGACAGGGAACCTGGCTACACCTTC. Using reference TRBV7-9 and TRBJ1-2 for the parts outside the CDR3, the full variable domain is DTGVSQNPRHKITKRGQNVTFRCDPISEHNRLYWYRQTLGQGPEFLTYFQNEAQLEKSRLLSDRFSAERPKGSFSTLEIQRTEQGDSAMYLCASSNDREPGYTFGSGTRLTVV.

V is TRBV13 and J is TRBJ2-1; 7 nucleotides agree with TRBD1. The CDR3 extends over 17 amino acids. The V gene's germline CDR1 is PRHDT and CDR2 FYEKMQ (reference sequence). Unmatched junction bases numbered 12, after V lost 2 bases and J lost 5 bases. The CDR3 loop is CASSLTTGLTSHNEQFF. The DNA of the CDR3 is TGTGCCAGCAGCTTAACGACAGGGCTAACAAGTCACAATGAGCAGTTCTTC.